Below, 14 T cell receptor beta chains from the same sample are listed, as sequenced in a study of blood T cell repertoires in COVID-19. Profiling relied on immunoSEQ multiplex PCR, and the TCRdb table lists in-frame clones only, not all of them. The sample shows roughly 190,000 clones, roughly four fifths of them seen only once. Sequencing input: PBMCs or T cells enriched from blood (not recorded which). The receptors were sampled from a man aged 40-49 years who had recovered from COVID-19.

The V gene is TRBV5-5, the J gene TRBJ1-1; D remains ambiguous. Germline loops: CDR1 SGHKS, CDR2 YYEKEE (reference sequence). V dropped 4 bases and J dropped 2 bases, with 9 bases sitting between them. The CDR3 loop spans 13 amino acids. The CDR3 protein is CASSDTVNTEAFF. CDR3 nucleotide sequence: TGTGCCAGCAGCGACACAGTAAACACTGAAGCTTTCTTT.

This chain links TRBV6-5 with TRBJ1-3; D call uncertain. This CDR3 is built from 13 residues. With 7 bases removed from V and 7 bases from J, the gap between germline ends came to 14 bases. Germline V lookup: CDR1 MNHEY, CDR2 SVGAGI. This CDR3 reads CASTRGGGNTIYF. The CDR3, as DNA: TGTGCCAGCACCCGCGGCGGTGGGAACACCATATATTTT.

The V call is TRBV3-1 (or the pseudogene TRBV3-2), the J call TRBJ2-3, with 9 nucleotides matching TRBD2. This CDR3 has 15 amino acids. The V and J ends lost 1 base and 8 bases, in that order; junction bases with no gene match: 7. From germline, CDR1 is LGHDT and CDR2 YNNKEL (reference sequence). Here the CDR3 reads CASSQVVAGAGTQYF. The CDR3, as DNA: TGTGCCAGCAGCCAAGTCGTAGCGGGAGCCGGTACGCAGTATTTT.

V is TRBV28 and J is TRBJ1-1; 10 positions agree with TRBD1. The V segment lost 4 bases and the J segment 6 bases; nucleotides outside the gene matches: 11. CDR3 length equals 16 residues. Germline CDR1 MDHEN, CDR2 SYDVKM. CDR3 loop: CASSSPIPGTGAEAFF. CDR3 sequence (DNA): TGTGCCAGCAGTTCTCCGATACCCGGGACAGGGGCTGAAGCTTTCTTT.

V gene TRBV13 combines with J gene TRBJ2-1; 10 bases agree with TRBD2. Germline loops: CDR1 PRHDT, CDR2 FYEKMQ (reference sequence). Losses at the gene ends were 8 bases for V and 5 bases for J; bases not matched to a gene: 15. The CDR3 extends over 17 amino acids. The DNA of the CDR3 is TGTGCCAGCGTGGATGGAGGTAGCGGGAGGATGAACAATGAGCAGTTCTTC. Translation: CASVDGGSGRMNNEQFF.

This chain joins TRBV20-1 and TRBJ2-7; 8 bases match TRBD1. CDR3 length equals 13 residues. Germline V gene lookup returns CDR1 DFQATT and CDR2 SNEGSKA (reference sequence). The trim removed 3 bases at V and 3 bases at J, leaving 4 bases unmatched. Here the CDR3 DNA reads TGCAGTGCTAGTTCACAGGGGGGCTACGAGCAGTACTTC. This encodes CSASSQGGYEQYF.

The rearrangement links TRBV16 to TRBJ1-2, with no clear D. Germline V CDR1 and CDR2: KGHSY, FQNENV. The CDR3 extends over 14 amino acids. The V end was cut by 0 bases, the J end by 4 bases, with 9 bases between. As DNA, the CDR3 is TGTGCCAGCAGCCAATCCACAGTGCTCTATGGCTACACCTTC. This gives the protein CASSQSTVLYGYTF.

The chain joins TRBV6-5 to TRBJ2-7; TRBD1 agrees at 7 bases. V lost 6 bases, J lost 5 bases, and 10 bases stayed unmatched. The CDR3 spans 14 residues. Germline V lookup: CDR1 MNHEY, CDR2 SVGAGI. CDR3 nucleotides: TGTGCCAGCAGAGACAGGGTGCCCTCGGACGAGCAGTACTTC. Translated, it gives CASRDRVPSDEQYF.

The rearrangement links TRBV18 to TRBJ2-5; 9 bases match TRBD1. Trimming removed 3 bases from V and 2 bases from J; junction bases left unmatched: 4. The CDR3 is 15 amino acids. CDR1 and CDR2 (germline): KGHSH, LQKENI. The DNA for the CDR3 is TGTGCCAGCTCACCTTCCGGGACAGGGCAAGAGACCCAGTACTTC. Translated: CASSPSGTGQETQYF. Full variable domain (outside the CDR3, taken from reference TRBV18 and TRBJ2-5): NAGVMQNPRHLVRRRGQEARLRCSPMKGHSHVYWYRQLPEEGLKFMVYLQKENIIDESGMPKERFSAEFPKEGPSILRIQQVVRGDSAAYFCASSPSGTGQETQYFGPGTRLLVL.

The V call is TRBV6-5, the J call TRBJ1-2; a weak D match, TRBD1 (5 bases). Trimming stripped 6 bases from V and 9 bases from J, with 23 bases between. CDR1 MNHEY and CDR2 SVGAGI come from the germline V gene. This CDR3 is built from 15 residues. This CDR3 is CASSAGRSSAVRYTF. CDR3 DNA sequence: TGTGCCAGCAGCGCAGGGAGGTCGTCGGCTGTGCGCTACACCTTC.

The V and J genes are TRBV7-6 and TRBJ1-6, with 7 bases lining up with TRBD1. Unmatched junction bases numbered 8, after V lost 3 bases and J lost 12 bases. This CDR3 spans 14 amino acids. Germline values: CDR1 SGHVS, CDR2 FNYEAQ. The CDR3 nucleotides read TGTGCCAGCAGCTTGAACAGGGGAGAGGAACCCCTCCACTTT. Its translation: CASSLNRGEEPLHF.

The chain uses TRBV19 and TRBJ2-5; TRBD2 might be the D (5 bases). Trimming pared 5 bases from V and 1 base from J, leaving 8 bases between. The CDR3 has 13 residues. Germline CDR1 reads LNHDA; CDR2 reads SQIVND (reference sequence). The DNA for the CDR3 is TGTGCCAGTAGTCACCGGGGCCAAGAGACCCAGTACTTC. It is translated as CASSHRGQETQYF.

This chain joins TRBV28 and TRBJ1-4, with D uncertain. Trimming removed 6 bases from V and 0 bases from J, with 20 bases in between. CDR3 length: 18 residues. Per the germline V gene, CDR1 is MDHEN and CDR2 is SYDVKM. For the CDR3, the DNA is TGTGCCAGCAGCCCCACGACCCCAGGAGGTCCAACTAATGAAAAACTGTTTTTT. As protein: CASSPTTPGGPTNEKLFF.

Only a few counts were recorded for this clone. The chain links TRBV18 to TRBJ2-1; D is possibly TRBD2 (6 bases). V lost 2 bases to trimming and J lost 6 bases, with 14 bases between them. The CDR3 is made up of 15 amino acids. CDR1 and CDR2 (germline): KGHSH, LQKENI. The chain's CDR3 is CASSPLSGAGNEQFF. In nucleotides, the CDR3 is TGTGCCAGCTCACCATTATCGGGAGCGGGCAATGAGCAGTTCTTC.